The rows below give T cell receptor beta chains drawn from one sample of a study of vaccination effects on CD4 cells after COVID-19. Sequencing used immunoSEQ multiplex PCR; TCRdb keeps in-frame clones, though not all of them. The table includes around 81,000 clones, under 85% detected once. These TCRs' antigens remain unknown. The sequencing here drew on CD4+ T cells from PBMCs cultured with HCoV-OC43 spike peptides, taken after COVID-19 vaccination. The receptors shown here come from a human donor who received a COVID-19 vaccine. Both conserved end residues are part of each CDR3. A D gene is named only where the DNA matches it firmly. Only some rows state a clone size, as once, few, many or a class for expanded clones.

>TRBD1|TRBJ1-2|TRBV3-1/TRBV3-2|few|13
CASSRRQGAGYTF
TGTGCCAGCAGCCGAAGACAGGGGGCTGGCTACACCTTC
>.|TRBJ1-1|TRBV11-2|.|14
CASSPRAADTEAFF
TGTGCCAGCAGCCCCCGAGCGGCTGACACTGAAGCTTTCTTT
>.|TRBJ2-3|TRBV27|.|13
CASSREWGDTQYF
TGTGCCAGCAGTCGGGAGTGGGGAGATACGCAGTATTTT
>.|TRBJ2-2|TRBV5-4|few|14
CASSLHGNTGELFF
TGTGCCAGCAGCTTGCACGGGAACACCGGGGAGCTGTTTTTT
>TRBD1|TRBJ2-3|TRBV6-1|.|16
CASSELQGQVWVTQYF
TGTGCCAGCAGTGAATTACAGGGGCAAGTTTGGGTTACGCAGTATTTT
>.|TRBJ1-3|TRBV4-3|.|18
CASSQYPTAGSYGNTIYF
TGCGCCAGCAGCCAATATCCGACGGCCGGCAGCTACGGAAACACCATATATTTT
>.|TRBJ1-4|TRBV5-5|.|14
CASSLDPKDEKLFF
TGTGCCAGCAGCTTGGACCCAAAGGATGAAAAACTGTTTTTT
>TRBD2|TRBJ2-3|TRBV3-1/TRBV3-2|.|14
CASSPGGDTDTQYF
TGTGCCAGCAGCCCCGGGGGGGACACAGATACGCAGTATTTT
>.|TRBJ2-5|TRBV7-2|.|12
CASSLYRETQYF
TGTGCCAGCAGCTTATATCGCGAGACCCAGTACTTC
>.|TRBJ1-4|TRBV5-5|.|16
CASSLSDSPTNEKLFF
TGTGCCAGCAGCTTGTCGGACAGCCCAACTAATGAAAAACTGTTTTTT
>.|TRBJ2-3|TRBV19|.|13
CASSVQHEDTQYF
TGTGCCAGTAGTGTACAGCACGAAGACACGCAGTATTTT
>TRBD1|TRBJ2-3|TRBV11-3|.|15
CASSAGQGYTDTQYF
TGTGCCAGCAGCGCAGGACAGGGATACACAGATACGCAGTATTTT
>TRBD1|TRBJ2-5|TRBV6-5|.|12
CASSYSGQAQYF
TGTGCCAGCAGTTACTCGGGACAGGCACAGTACTTC
>.|TRBJ1-4|TRBV4-1|few|16
CASSQRSFLGGEKLFF
TGCGCCAGCAGCCAAAGATCCTTCCTGGGGGGAGAAAAACTGTTTTTT
>.|TRBJ1-6|TRBV6-4|few|14
CASSVAGYNSPLHF
TGTGCCAGCAGTGTGGCGGGTTACAATTCACCCCTCCACTTT
>TRBD1|TRBJ2-3|TRBV6-5|.|14
CASRGQSSTDTQYF
TGTGCCAGCAGGGGACAGTCTAGCACAGATACGCAGTATTTT
>TRBD1|TRBJ1-5|TRBV19|.|15
CASRPGTGVGQPQHF
TGTGCCAGTAGGCCCGGGACAGGGGTGGGTCAGCCCCAGCATTTT
>.|TRBJ2-3|TRBV19|.|14
CASSIGAVTDTQYF
TGTGCCAGTAGTATCGGCGCGGTCACAGATACGCAGTATTTT
>.|TRBJ2-2|TRBV19|.|15
CASLEQGRITGELFF
TGTGCCAGTTTAGAACAGGGACGGATCACCGGGGAGCTGTTTTTT
>.|TRBJ2-6|TRBV5-1|.|18
CASSLVAGAPAGANVLTF
TGCGCCAGCAGCTTGGTTGCAGGGGCTCCCGCCGGGGCCAACGTCCTGACTTTC
>TRBD1|TRBJ1-5|TRBV19|.|14
CASRDRGGGQPQHF
TGTGCCAGTAGGGACAGGGGAGGGGGTCAGCCCCAGCATTTT
>.|TRBJ1-2|TRBV5-1|.|14
CASSLEQAISGYTF
TGCGCCAGCAGCTTGGAACAGGCGATAAGTGGCTACACCTTC
>.|TRBJ1-1|TRBV7-6|.|15
CASSLGRGVNTEAFF
TGTGCCAGCAGCTTAGGTCGGGGGGTGAACACTGAAGCTTTCTTT
>.|TRBJ1-2|TRBV6-5|.|14
CASSLKGGYYGYTF
TGTGCCAGCAGTTTAAAGGGGGGCTACTATGGCTACACCTTC
>.|TRBJ1-6|TRBV10-2|.|12
CASDSENSPLHF
TGCGCCAGCGACAGTGAGAATTCACCCCTCCACTTT
>TRBD1|TRBJ2-3|TRBV24-1|.|16
CATSDLGTGSTDTQYF
TGTGCCACCAGTGATTTGGGGACAGGTAGCACAGATACGCAGTATTTT
>TRBD1|TRBJ1-2|TRBV27|.|16
CASTPLGLGQGYGYTF
TGTGCCAGCACTCCCTTGGGTCTCGGACAGGGCTATGGCTACACCTTC
>TRBD1|TRBJ2-2|TRBV2|.|15
CASSRQGINTGELFF
TGTGCCAGCAGTAGACAGGGGATTAACACCGGGGAGCTGTTTTTT
>.|TRBJ1-2|TRBV7-2|.|15
CASSSSGTLSYGYTF
TGTGCCAGCAGCTCATCCGGGACTCTTAGCTATGGCTACACCTTC
>.|TRBJ2-3|TRBV7-3|.|15
CASSLSGGYTDTQYF
TGTGCCAGCAGCTTAAGTGGGGGGTACACAGATACGCAGTATTTT
>TRBD1|TRBJ2-5|TRBV19|once|14
CASSRGQGKETQYF
TGTGCCAGTAGTAGGGGACAGGGAAAAGAGACCCAGTACTTC
>TRBD1|TRBJ1-5|TRBV18|.|15
CASSPDRVSNQPQHF
TGTGCCAGCTCACCGGACAGGGTTAGCAATCAGCCCCAGCATTTT
>.|TRBJ1-4|TRBV21-1|.|17
CASSKCLKGATNEKLFF
TGTGCCAGCAGCAAGTGCCTCAAAGGGGCAACTAATGAAAAACTGTTTTTT
>.|TRBJ1-6|TRBV19|.|16
CASSISAGNNNSPLHF
TGTGCCAGTAGTATATCGGCCGGGAACAATAATTCACCCCTCCACTTT
>TRBD1|TRBJ1-5|TRBV7-6|.|16
CASSLTGGVGNQPQHF
TGTGCCAGCAGCTTAACAGGGGGGGTCGGCAATCAGCCCCAGCATTTT
>.|TRBJ1-2|TRBV5-5|.|14
CASSLDLTNYGYTF
TGTGCCAGCAGCTTGGACCTTACTAACTATGGCTACACCTTC
>.|TRBJ2-1|TRBV5-6|.|16
CASSRVDLIGYNEQFF
TGTGCCAGCAGTAGAGTGGACCTGATAGGGTACAATGAGCAGTTCTTC
>.|TRBJ2-5|TRBV18|.|13
CATTLGLGETQYF
TGTGCCACCACCCTAGGGTTGGGGGAGACCCAGTACTTC
>.|TRBJ1-3|TRBV28|.|15
CASSLVATNGNTIYF
TGTGCCAGCAGTTTGGTCGCCACCAACGGAAACACCATATATTTT
>.|TRBJ2-3|TRBV11-2|.|12
CASSSRVGTQYF
TGTGCCAGCAGCTCTAGAGTGGGTACGCAGTATTTT
>.|TRBJ2-3|TRBV24-1|.|14
CATSDSRATDTQYF
TGTGCCACCAGTGATTCCCGGGCCACAGATACGCAGTATTTT
>TRBD1|TRBJ2-1|TRBV7-6|.|15
CASSLLGQGLGEQFF
TGTGCCAGCAGCTTGTTGGGACAGGGCCTGGGTGAGCAGTTCTTC
>.|TRBJ1-3|TRBV7-3|few|13
CASSPGIGNTIYF
TGTGCCAGCAGCCCGGGCATCGGAAACACCATATATTTT
>.|TRBJ2-1|TRBV19|.|15
CASSRGGAGTNEQFF
TGTGCCAGTAGTCGTGGAGGGGCCGGGACGAATGAGCAGTTCTTC
>.|TRBJ2-3|TRBV5-1|.|11
CASSWDRTQYF
TGCGCCAGCAGTTGGGACCGCACGCAGTATTTT
>.|TRBJ1-2|TRBV4-1|.|13
CASSQGQDYGYTF
TGCGCCAGCAGCCAGGGACAAGACTATGGCTACACCTTC
>.|TRBJ2-2|TRBV5-1|.|16
CASSIGSSKNTGELFF
TGCGCCAGCAGCATTGGGTCCAGCAAGAACACCGGGGAGCTGTTTTTT
>TRBD1|TRBJ2-5|TRBV27|.|14
CASRRWDREETQYF
TGTGCCAGCAGGCGATGGGACAGGGAAGAGACCCAGTACTTC
>.|TRBJ1-2|TRBV6-2/TRBV6-3|.|13
CASSYSGLYGYTF
TGTGCCAGCAGTTACTCAGGCCTCTATGGCTACACCTTC
>TRBD1|TRBJ2-3|TRBV2|.|15
CASSIGTGRRDTQYF
TGTGCCAGCAGTATTGGGACAGGACGGAGAGATACGCAGTATTTT
>.|TRBJ1-4|TRBV24-1|.|17
CATSDSGTGGTNEKLFF
TGTGCCACCAGTGATTCCGGGACGGGGGGTACTAATGAAAAACTGTTTTTT
>.|TRBJ1-2|TRBV4-3|.|13
CASSQETGYGYTF
TGCGCCAGCAGCCAAGAGACAGGCTATGGCTACACCTTC
>TRBD2|TRBJ2-5|TRBV6-6|.|14
CASSYSGGFGTQYF
TGTGCCAGCAGTTACTCGGGGGGGTTCGGGACCCAGTACTTC
>TRBD1|TRBJ1-5|TRBV6-5|.|14
CASSTDRGGQPQHF
TGTGCCAGCAGTACTGACAGGGGAGGTCAGCCCCAGCATTTT
>.|TRBJ1-2|TRBV24-1|.|13
CATSAEVAGGYTF
TGTGCCACCAGTGCCGAGGTTGCTGGCGGCTACACCTTC
>.|TRBJ2-4|TRBV30|.|14
CAWSESRAKNIQYF
TGTGCCTGGAGTGAAAGCAGGGCCAAAAACATTCAGTACTTC
>TRBD1|TRBJ2-5|TRBV19|.|16
CASSMTTGTGGETQYF
TGTGCCAGTAGTATGACAACGGGGACAGGGGGGGAGACCCAGTACTTC